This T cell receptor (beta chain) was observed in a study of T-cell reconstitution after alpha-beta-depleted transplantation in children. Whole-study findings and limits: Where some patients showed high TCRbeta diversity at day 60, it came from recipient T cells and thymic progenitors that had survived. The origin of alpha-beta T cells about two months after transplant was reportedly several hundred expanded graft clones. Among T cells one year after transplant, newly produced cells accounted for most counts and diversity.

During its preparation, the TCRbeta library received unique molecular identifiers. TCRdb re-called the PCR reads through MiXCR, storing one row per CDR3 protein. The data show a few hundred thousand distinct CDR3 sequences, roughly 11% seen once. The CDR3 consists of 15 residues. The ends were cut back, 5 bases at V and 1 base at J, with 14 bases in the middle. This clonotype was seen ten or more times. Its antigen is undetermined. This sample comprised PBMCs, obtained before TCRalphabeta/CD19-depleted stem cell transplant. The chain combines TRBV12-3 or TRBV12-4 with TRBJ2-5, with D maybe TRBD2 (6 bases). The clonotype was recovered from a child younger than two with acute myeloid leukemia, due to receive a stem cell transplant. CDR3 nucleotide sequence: TGTGCCAGCAGTGCGGGACGGTCGTCCCAAGAGACCCAGTACTTC. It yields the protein CASSAGRSSQETQYF.